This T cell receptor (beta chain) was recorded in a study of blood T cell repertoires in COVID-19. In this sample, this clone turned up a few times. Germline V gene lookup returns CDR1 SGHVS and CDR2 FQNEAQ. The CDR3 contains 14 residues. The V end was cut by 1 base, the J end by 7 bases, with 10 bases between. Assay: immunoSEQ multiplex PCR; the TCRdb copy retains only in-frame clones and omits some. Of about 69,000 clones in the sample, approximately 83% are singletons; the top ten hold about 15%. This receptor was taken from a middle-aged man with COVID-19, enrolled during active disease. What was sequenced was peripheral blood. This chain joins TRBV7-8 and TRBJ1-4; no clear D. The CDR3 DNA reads TGTGCCAGCAGCTTAGGCGGGCGTCGTGAAAAACTGTTTTTT. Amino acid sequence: CASSLGGRREKLFF.